This T cell receptor beta chain stems from a study of blood T cell repertoires in COVID-19. This clone was picked up one time. Trimming at V came to 8 bases and at J to 3 bases, leaving 7 bases not matched to a gene. The CDR3 sequence is 14 residues long. CDR1 is SNHLY and CDR2 is FYNNEI in the germline V gene. Here immunoSEQ multiplex PCR was the method, and the copy in TCRdb shows in-frame clones only, minus some. The profile shows 200,000 to 300,000 clones, 88% of them singletons. Sequenced: PBMCs or T cells enriched from blood (not recorded which). The rearrangement joins TRBV2 to TRBJ1-5; 7 bases are a match to TRBD1. The sequence was collected from a middle-aged woman with acute COVID-19. CDR3 in DNA: TGTGCCAGCCTGGGACAGAACCTCAATCAGCCCCAGCATTTT. This gives the protein CASLGQNLNQPQHF.